The TCR beta chain described here comes from a study of regulatory T cells in long-lasting Graves disease. TCR beta libraries were built with iRepertoire HTBI primers and Arm-PCR of CDR3 regions. Using its own MiXCR run on the multiplex PCR reads, TCRdb lists one record per CDR3 protein. The table records about 470,000 distinct CDR3 sequences, 15% of them present only once. Stated time point: newly diagnosed GD, antithyroid drugs for less than 3 months. RNA from PBMCs was the source of the TCR library. In addition, the sample was reused for a study of T cells in Graves' hyperthyroidism and ophthalmopathy.

The sequence was collected from a woman in her 30s with Graves disease. Sequenced here: peripheral blood mononuclear cells (PBMCs), sampled at new diagnosis, from a patient treated with antithyroid drugs.

The CDR3 loop is CASSPAGGDTQYF. The DNA of the CDR3 is TGTGCCAGCAGTCCCGCTGGCGGGGATACGCAGTATTTT. The V gene is TRBV25-1, the J gene TRBJ2-3; TRBD2 is a possible D gene (5 bases). The CDR3 length is 13 residues. The germline CDR1 and CDR2 sequences are MGHDK and SYGVNS. With 5 bases removed from V and 6 bases from J, the gap between germline ends came to 12 bases.